These 15 T cell receptor beta chains were sequenced from one sample in a study of shared clonotypes between healthy human individuals. Produced via immunoSEQ multiplex PCR; TCRdb's table is partial and in-frame only. The data contain some 320,000 clones, around 90% of them singletons. Sequencing input: memory CD8+ T cells sorted from blood. Subset of the sample: CD45RO+ cells pooled with CCR7-negative TemRA cells. The receptors were sampled from a man between 18 and 35 years old in good health.

This rearrangement joins TRBV9 to TRBJ1-3; D gene ambiguous. Between the trimmed V and J ends, which lost 4 bases and 3 bases, there was a span of 14 bases. The CDR3 is 15 amino acids. Germline V gene data show CDR1 as SGDLS and CDR2 as YYNGEE. CDR3 in DNA: TGTGCCAGCAGCTCAGGAGGGTCTGTTGGAAACACCATATATTTT. Translation: CASSSGGSVGNTIYF.

The chain carries TRBV5-4 and TRBJ1-2; D is possibly TRBD1 (6 bases). V was cut by 1 base and J by 4 bases, with 8 bases left in between. The CDR3 consists of 13 residues. CDR1 and CDR2 (germline): SGHNT, YYREEE (reference sequence). The CDR3 DNA sequence: TGTGCCAGCAGCTTGTGGACAGTCTATGGCTACACCTTC. Amino acid sequence: CASSLWTVYGYTF.

V gene TRBV29-1 combines with J gene TRBJ2-5; maybe TRBD1 (6 bases). V lost 4 bases and J lost 3, with 15 bases in between. In germline, CDR1 is SQVTM, CDR2 ANQGSEA. This CDR3 comprises 14 residues. The CDR3 DNA reads as TGCAGCGTTGTGCCAGGGGTAACAAAAGAGACCCAGTACTTC. Protein sequence: CSVVPGVTKETQYF.

The V gene is TRBV27, the J gene TRBJ1-2, with D possibly being TRBD1 (5 bases). Trimming removed 5 bases from V and 6 bases from J, with 16 bases in between. Looked up from germline, CDR1 is MNHEY and CDR2 is SMNVEV (reference sequence). The CDR3 loop spans 14 amino acids. CDR3 protein: CASSLWGPSDGYTF. For the CDR3, the DNA is TGTGCCAGCAGTCTATGGGGCCCCAGCGATGGCTACACCTTC.

The rearrangement uses TRBV7-2 and TRBJ1-6; 10 bases agree with TRBD1. V shed 5 bases, J shed 10 bases, and the junction held 8 bases outside the gene matches. In germline, CDR1 is SGHTA, CDR2 FQGNSA. This CDR3 is 15 amino acids long. The CDR3 DNA reads TGTGCCAGCAGCCTGGGGACAGGGGCACGGTCACCCCTCCACTTT. Translating it yields CASSLGTGARSPLHF.

This clone has at least ten counts. A read error is the likely source, as a far larger clone sits one nucleotide away. This chain connects TRBV6-4 to TRBJ2-2, with 9 bases aligning to TRBD2. The V gene end was trimmed by 3 bases and the J gene end by 6 bases; junction bases not matched to a gene: 8. Germline lookup yields CDR1 MRHNA and CDR2 SNTAGT. This CDR3 spans 16 amino acids. The CDR3 nucleotides read TGTGCCAGCAGTGAGCCTGGCGGGGGGGCCTCCGGGGAGCTGTTTTTT. Translation: CASSEPGGGASGELFF.

The gene calls are TRBV6-5 and TRBJ2-2; 9 bases map to TRBD2. The trim removed 3 bases at V and 3 bases at J, leaving 5 bases unmatched. The CDR3 covers 16 residues. Germline lookup yields CDR1 MNHEY and CDR2 SVGAGI. The CDR3 nucleotides read TGTGCCAGCAGTTATCGGAGACTAGCGGACACCGGGGAGCTGTTTTTT. It translates to CASSYRRLADTGELFF.

This sequence joins TRBV5-1 and TRBJ1-6; tentatively, D is TRBD1 (5 bases). Germline assignment: CDR1 SGHRS and CDR2 YFSETQ. Trimming took 0 bases from V and 5 from J, leaving 12 bases between them. The CDR3 consists of 16 residues. CDR3 nucleotides: TGCGCCAGCAGCTTGGCCGGGACGGACGATAATTCACCCCTCCACTTT. This gives the protein CASSLAGTDDNSPLHF. Supplemented by reference TRBV5-1 and TRBJ1-6, the full variable domain reads KAGVTQTPRYLIKTRGQQVTLSCSPISGHRSVSWYQQTPGQGLQFLFEYFSETQRNKGNFPGRFSGRQFSNSRSEMNVSTLELGDSALYLCASSLAGTDDNSPLHFGNGTRLTVT.

Note on this clone: With a much larger clone just one base away, this may be a read error. The chain joins TRBV13 to TRBJ2-7; D ambiguous. Trimming took off 3 bases at V and 5 bases at J, with 5 bases between the two ends. This CDR3 region has 11 residues. Germline V CDR1 and CDR2: PRHDT, FYEKMQ (reference sequence). The CDR3 sequence: CASSFNHEQYF. In DNA, the CDR3 is TGTGCCAGCAGCTTTAACCACGAGCAGTACTTC.

Comment on this clone: Other DNA sequences within the sample encode an identical CDR3. This sequence joins TRBV10-1 and TRBJ2-7; D remains unclear. V was pared by 0 bases and J by 4 bases, with 4 bases between. This CDR3 region has 12 residues. Germline V gives CDR1 WNHNN, CDR2 SYGVQD (reference sequence). The CDR3 is CASSESGYEQYF. The CDR3 DNA follows: TGCGCCAGCAGTGAGTCTGGATACGAGCAGTACTTC.

Here the CDR3 DNA reads TGTGCCAGCAGCCCTACCATGAACACTGAAGCTTTCTTT. It encodes CASSPTMNTEAFF. The chain recombines TRBV11-2 with TRBJ1-1, with D unclear. Trimming pared 5 bases from V and 0 bases from J, leaving 7 bases between. CDR3 size: 13 residues. The germline gives CDR1 SGHAT, CDR2 FQNNGV.

As regards this clone: Its ends do not fully match the called genes, so a read error is possible. The gene calls are TRBV7-3 and TRBJ2-7; 12 bases match TRBD1. The V gene's germline CDR1 is SGHTA and CDR2 FQGTGA. This CDR3 spans 16 amino acids. The CDR3 bases are TGTGCCAGCAGCGTAACCGGGACAGGGGGCCGGTACGAGCAGTACTTC. Its translation: CASSVTGTGGRYEQYF. The entire variable domain, with the rest obtained from reference TRBV7-3 and TRBJ2-7, is as follows: GAGVSQTPSNKVTEKGKYVELRCDPISGHTALYWYRQSLGQGPEFLIYFQGTGAADDSGLPNDRFFAVRPEGSVSTLKIQRTERGDSAVYLCASSVTGTGGRYEQYFGPGTRLTVT.

The sample holds one count of this clone. The V and J genes are TRBV30 and TRBJ2-7; D possibly corresponds to TRBD1 (6 bases). This CDR3 comprises 16 residues. The ends were cut back, 0 bases at V and 7 bases at J, with 22 bases in the middle. The germline gives CDR1 GTSNPN, CDR2 SVGIG (reference sequence). The CDR3 DNA follows: TGTGCCTGGAGTGTACCAGGGGTCGGGATACCCGGGGAGCAGTACTTC. Encoded protein: CAWSVPGVGIPGEQYF.

The chain combines TRBV5-4 with TRBJ2-2; 14 bases match TRBD2. The CDR3 runs to 17 residues. The V gene end was trimmed by 3 bases and the J gene end by 1 base; junction bases not matched to a gene: 2. Per germline, CDR1 SGHNT and CDR2 YYREEE (reference sequence). The CDR3 spells CASSWGTSGRNTGELFF. CDR3 nucleotides: TGTGCCAGCAGCTGGGGGACTAGCGGGAGGAACACCGGGGAGCTGTTTTTT.

The genes are TRBV9 and TRBJ2-7; 7 positions agree with TRBD1. The CDR3 is 14 amino acids. The V and J ends lost 3 bases and 0 bases, in that order; junction bases with no gene match: 3. Per germline, CDR1 SGDLS and CDR2 YYNGEE. The CDR3, as DNA: TGTGCCAGCAGCGAATGGGACAGCTCCTACGAGCAGTACTTC. This encodes CASSEWDSSYEQYF.